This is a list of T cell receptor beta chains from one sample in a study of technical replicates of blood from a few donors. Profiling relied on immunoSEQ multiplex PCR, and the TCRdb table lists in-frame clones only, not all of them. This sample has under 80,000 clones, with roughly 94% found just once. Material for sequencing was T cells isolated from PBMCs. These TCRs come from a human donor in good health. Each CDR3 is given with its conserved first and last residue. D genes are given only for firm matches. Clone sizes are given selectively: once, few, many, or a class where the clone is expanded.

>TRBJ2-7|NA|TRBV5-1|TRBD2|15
TGCGCCAGCAGCCCAGGGACTAGCGGGAACGGCGAGCAGTACTTC
CASSPGTSGNGEQYF
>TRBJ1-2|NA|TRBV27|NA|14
TGTGCCAGCAGTGACGGACAGTGGGGCTCGGGCTACACCTTC
CASSDGQWGSGYTF
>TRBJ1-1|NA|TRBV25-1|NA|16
TGTGCCAGCAATAAGGACATTTCTAAGGAATACACTGAAGCTTTCTTT
CASNKDISKEYTEAFF
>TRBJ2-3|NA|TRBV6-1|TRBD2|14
TGTGCCGTCGACGTAGCGGGGGGTAGAGATACGCAGTATTTT
CAVDVAGGRDTQYF
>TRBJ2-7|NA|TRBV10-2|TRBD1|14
TGCGCCAGCAGGCCCGGACAGGGGCACTACGAGCAGTACTTC
CASRPGQGHYEQYF
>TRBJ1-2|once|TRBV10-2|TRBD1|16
TGCGCCAGCAGTCCGGACAGGAGATGGAATCACTATGGCTACACCTTC
CASSPDRRWNHYGYTF
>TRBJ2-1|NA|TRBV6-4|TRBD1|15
TGTGCCAGCAGTGACTCTGCAGGGGGCTACAATGAGCAGTTCTTC
CASSDSAGGYNEQFF
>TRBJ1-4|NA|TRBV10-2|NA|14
TGCGCCAGCAGTGAGTCTCGACAGAGTGAAAAACTGTTTTTT
CASSESRQSEKLFF
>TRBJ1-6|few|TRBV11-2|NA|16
TGTGCCAGCAGCCGCAATGCCGGGACACGAAATTCACCCCTCCACTTT
CASSRNAGTRNSPLHF
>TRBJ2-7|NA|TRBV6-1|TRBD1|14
TGTGCCATCGATCTAACGGACAGGGCGGAGGAGCAGTACTTC
CAIDLTDRAEEQYF
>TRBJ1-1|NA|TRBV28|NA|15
TGTGCCAGCAGTTTCATTCAGGGAGGGAACACTGAAGCTTTCTTT
CASSFIQGGNTEAFF
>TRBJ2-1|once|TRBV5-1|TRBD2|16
TGCGCCAGCAGCTTGCCCAGCGGGAGGTTGAGGAATGAGCAGTTCTTC
CASSLPSGRLRNEQFF
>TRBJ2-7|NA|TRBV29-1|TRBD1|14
TGCAGCGCTATCACCGGGACAGGGGGCCACGAGCAGTACTTC
CSAITGTGGHEQYF
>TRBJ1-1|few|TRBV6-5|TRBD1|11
TGTGCCAGCAGGGCAGAGGGGGCAGCTTTCTTT
CASRAEGAAFF
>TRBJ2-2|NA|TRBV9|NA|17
TGTGCCAGCAGCGCGTCATATGAGAGGATAGTTACCGGGGAGCTGTTTTTT
CASSASYERIVTGELFF
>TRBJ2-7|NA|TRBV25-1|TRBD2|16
TGTGCCAGCAGTGCCGGGACTAGCGGGAGACCTTACGAGCAGTACTTC
CASSAGTSGRPYEQYF
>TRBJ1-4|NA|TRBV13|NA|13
TGTGCCAGCGGACAGAGAATAGCTGAAAAACTGTTTTTT
CASGQRIAEKLFF
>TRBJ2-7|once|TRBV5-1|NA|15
TGCGCCAGCAGCTTGGCTGGGCGAAACTCCTACGAGCAGTACTTC
CASSLAGRNSYEQYF
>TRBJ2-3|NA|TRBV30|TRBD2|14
TGTGCCTGGAGTGTGATGCGGGGGGCTGATACGCAGTATTTT
CAWSVMRGADTQYF
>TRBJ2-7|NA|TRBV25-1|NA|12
TGTGCCAGCAGTGATACGGTCGACGAGCAGTACTTC
CASSDTVDEQYF
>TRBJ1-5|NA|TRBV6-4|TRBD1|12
TGTGCCAGCTGGACAGGGAGTCAGCCCCAGCATTTT
CASWTGSQPQHF
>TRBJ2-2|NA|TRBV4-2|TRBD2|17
TGTGCCAGCAGCCAAGAACCCAGCGGGAGTGGTACCGGGGAGCTGTTTTTT
CASSQEPSGSGTGELFF
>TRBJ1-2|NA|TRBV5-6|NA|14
TGTGCCAGCAGCTTGGAGTATCCCAGGGATGGCTACACCTTC
CASSLEYPRDGYTF
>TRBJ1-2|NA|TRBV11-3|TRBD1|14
TGTGCCAGCAGCTCGGACAGGACGAACTATGGCTACACCTTC
CASSSDRTNYGYTF
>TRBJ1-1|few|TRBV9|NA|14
TGTGCCAGCAGCGCAATGACAGAGAACACTGAAGCTTTCTTT
CASSAMTENTEAFF
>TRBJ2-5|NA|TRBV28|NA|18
TGTGCCAGCCTCGCCCTTCCTTCAGAGGGCCACCGGCAAGAGACCCAGTACTTC
CASLALPSEGHRQETQYF
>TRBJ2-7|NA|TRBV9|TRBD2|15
TGTGCCAGCAGCGTAGACGGGGGGGCCACCTACGAGCAGTACTTC
CASSVDGGATYEQYF
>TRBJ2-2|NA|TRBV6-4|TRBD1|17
TGTGCCAGCAGACTTACCTGGGACAGGGAGAAGTCCGGGGAGCTGTTTTTT
CASRLTWDREKSGELFF
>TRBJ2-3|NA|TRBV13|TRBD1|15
TGTGCCAGCAGCTCAGACAGGGAGAACACAGATACGCAGTATTTT
CASSSDRENTDTQYF
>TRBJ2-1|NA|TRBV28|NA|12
TGTGCCAGCAGCCCGGACTTGAATGAGCAGTTCTTC
CASSPDLNEQFF
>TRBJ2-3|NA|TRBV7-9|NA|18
TGTGCCAGCAGCTTAGCAGGCCTGCGGGGCCGGCTTAGTAGTACGCAGTATTTT
CASSLAGLRGRLSSTQYF
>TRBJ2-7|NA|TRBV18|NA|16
TGTGCCAGCTCACCGACCCGGACAGCGTTGATTTACGAGCAGTACTTC
CASSPTRTALIYEQYF
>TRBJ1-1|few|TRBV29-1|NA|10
TGCAGCGCTGTGATACAGGGAGCTTTCTTT
CSAVIQGAFF
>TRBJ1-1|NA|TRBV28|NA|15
TGTGCCAGCACCCGAATCGGGGAAGGTCGCACTGAAGCTTTCTTT
CASTRIGEGRTEAFF
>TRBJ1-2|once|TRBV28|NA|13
TGTGCCAGCAGGGACCCCAGGGGACGCGGCTACACCTTC
CASRDPRGRGYTF
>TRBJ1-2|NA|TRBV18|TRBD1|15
TGTGCCAGCTCACCCCCCCAGGGGGCAGGTTTTGGCTACACCTTC
CASSPPQGAGFGYTF
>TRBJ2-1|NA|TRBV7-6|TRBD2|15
TGTGCCAGCAGCTTAGTTAGCGGGGGAAACAATGAGCAGTTCTTC
CASSLVSGGNNEQFF
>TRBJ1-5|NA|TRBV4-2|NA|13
TGTGCCAGCAGCCCCGGGGGGAATCAGCCCCAGCATTTT
CASSPGGNQPQHF
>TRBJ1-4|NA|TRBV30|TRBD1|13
TGTGCCTGGAAAACAGGGGGTAATGAAAAACTGTTTTTT
CAWKTGGNEKLFF
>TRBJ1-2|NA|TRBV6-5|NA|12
TGTGCCAGCAGCCAGGGGCCCTATGGCTACACCTTC
CASSQGPYGYTF
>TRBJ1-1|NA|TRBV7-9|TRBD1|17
TGTGCCAGCAGCCCACTCCCGGGACAGGGGGAGAGCACTGAAGCTTTCTTT
CASSPLPGQGESTEAFF
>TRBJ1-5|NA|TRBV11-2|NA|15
TGTGCCAGCAGCGATGCGGGGGATAGCAATCAGCCCCAGCATTTT
CASSDAGDSNQPQHF
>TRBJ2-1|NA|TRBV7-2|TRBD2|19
TGTGCCAGCAGCCCCCGCATTGGGTGGCTAGCGGGGGCTTACAATGAGCAGTTCTTC
CASSPRIGWLAGAYNEQFF
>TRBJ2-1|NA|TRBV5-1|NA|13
TGCGCCAGCAGCCTAAGTTCCTACAATGAGCAGTTCTTC
CASSLSSYNEQFF
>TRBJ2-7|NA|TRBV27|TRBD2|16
TGTGCCAGCAGTTTGCGTGGACTAGCGGAAATCTACGAGCAGTACTTC
CASSLRGLAEIYEQYF